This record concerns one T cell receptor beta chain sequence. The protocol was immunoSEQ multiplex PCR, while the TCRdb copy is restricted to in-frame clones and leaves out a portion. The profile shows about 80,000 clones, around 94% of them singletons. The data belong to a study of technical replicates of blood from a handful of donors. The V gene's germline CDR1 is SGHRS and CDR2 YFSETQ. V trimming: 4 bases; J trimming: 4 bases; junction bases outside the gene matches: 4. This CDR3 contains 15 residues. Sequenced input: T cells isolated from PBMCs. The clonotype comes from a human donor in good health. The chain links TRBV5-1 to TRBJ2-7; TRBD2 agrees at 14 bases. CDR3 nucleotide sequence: TGCGCCAGCAGCCTCGGACTAGCGGGAGGATACGAGCAGTACTTC. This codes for CASSLGLAGGYEQYF.